These T cell receptor beta chains were read from a single sample in a study of cytomegalovirus exposure and HLA in healthy donors. Generated by immunoSEQ multiplex PCR, the TCRdb table keeps only in-frame clones and is missing some. The listing contains about 42,000 clones. Sample: PBMCs. The receptors derive from a man younger than 45 in good health and CMV-seronegative. Both conserved end residues are part of each CDR3. Fields, in order: J gene, V gene, D gene, CDR3 DNA, CDR3 protein. A D gene is named only where the DNA matches it firmly.

J gene: TRBJ1-2
V gene: TRBV30
D gene: NA
CDR3 DNA: TGTGCCTGGAGTGCGCTGGGGCCTAATGGCTACACCTTC
CDR3 protein: CAWSALGPNGYTF

J gene: TRBJ1-1
V gene: TRBV30
D gene: NA
CDR3 DNA: TGTGCCTGGAGTGTGAAGGGGGAAGCTTTCTTT
CDR3 protein: CAWSVKGEAFF

J gene: TRBJ1-5
V gene: TRBV6-5
D gene: TRBD1
CDR3 DNA: TGTGCCAGCAGCCCGACAGGGGGCGCCCAGCCCCAGCATTTT
CDR3 protein: CASSPTGGAQPQHF

J gene: TRBJ2-1
V gene: TRBV30
D gene: TRBD1
CDR3 DNA: TGTGCCTGGAGTGTGACAGGGGTCAGGGAGCAGTTCTTC
CDR3 protein: CAWSVTGVREQFF

J gene: TRBJ2-7
V gene: TRBV7-9
D gene: TRBD1
CDR3 DNA: TGTGCCAGCAGCTCGCCGGGACAGGCAGGCGAGCAGTACTTC
CDR3 protein: CASSSPGQAGEQYF

J gene: TRBJ2-3
V gene: TRBV20-1
D gene: NA
CDR3 DNA: TGCAGTGAGAGAGTGGCAGATACGCAGTATTTT
CDR3 protein: CSERVADTQYF

J gene: TRBJ2-1
V gene: TRBV4-1
D gene: NA
CDR3 DNA: TGCGCCAGCAGCCAAGTAATCCATAGCTCCTACAATGAGCAGTTCTTC
CDR3 protein: CASSQVIHSSYNEQFF

J gene: TRBJ2-7
V gene: TRBV14
D gene: TRBD2
CDR3 DNA: TGTGCCAGCAGAGGGAGGGAAACCCCCTACGAGCAGTACTTC
CDR3 protein: CASRGRETPYEQYF

J gene: TRBJ1-1
V gene: TRBV20-1
D gene: NA
CDR3 DNA: TGCAGTGCCCAATCTCTAGAGAGGTCTTTCTTT
CDR3 protein: CSAQSLERSFF

J gene: TRBJ2-5
V gene: TRBV30
D gene: NA
CDR3 DNA: TGTGCCTTTTATGCATGGGCCCAAGAGACCCAGTACTTC
CDR3 protein: CAFYAWAQETQYF

J gene: TRBJ1-2
V gene: TRBV5-1
D gene: NA
CDR3 DNA: TGCGCCAGCAGCCGGGGTGCGGACTATGGCTACACCTTC
CDR3 protein: CASSRGADYGYTF

J gene: TRBJ1-6
V gene: TRBV30
D gene: TRBD1
CDR3 DNA: TGTGCCTGGAGTTCGGGTCGACAGGGGAAGACACCCCTCCACTTT
CDR3 protein: CAWSSGRQGKTPLHF

J gene: TRBJ1-1
V gene: TRBV30
D gene: NA
CDR3 DNA: TGTGCCTGGAGTGTACTTGAAAATTTCTTT
CDR3 protein: CAWSVLENFF

J gene: TRBJ2-1
V gene: TRBV4-1
D gene: NA
CDR3 DNA: TGCGCCAGCAGCCGAGGGGGAAAGGGTGGGAATGAGCAGTTCTTC
CDR3 protein: CASSRGGKGGNEQFF

J gene: TRBJ2-7
V gene: TRBV13
D gene: NA
CDR3 DNA: TGTGCCAGCAGCTTAGAGACACTAGGGGAGCAGTACTTC
CDR3 protein: CASSLETLGEQYF

J gene: TRBJ2-2
V gene: TRBV5-4
D gene: NA
CDR3 DNA: TGTGCCAGCAGCTTGGTAGGGGTGAGCACCGGGGAGCTGTTTTTT
CDR3 protein: CASSLVGVSTGELFF

J gene: TRBJ1-2
V gene: TRBV7-3
D gene: TRBD1
CDR3 DNA: TGTGCCAGCAGCTTCAGACAGGGGGATGGCTACACCTTC
CDR3 protein: CASSFRQGDGYTF

J gene: TRBJ2-5
V gene: TRBV7-3
D gene: NA
CDR3 DNA: TGTGCCAGCAGCTTACTAAGCGTCCAATACCAAGAGACCCAGTACTTC
CDR3 protein: CASSLLSVQYQETQYF

J gene: TRBJ2-1
V gene: TRBV4-1
D gene: TRBD2
CDR3 DNA: TGCGCCAGCAGCCCAGGGACTAGCGGGAGCAATGAGCAGTTCTTC
CDR3 protein: CASSPGTSGSNEQFF

J gene: TRBJ2-1
V gene: TRBV6-5
D gene: TRBD2
CDR3 DNA: TGTGCCAGCAGTTACTCGGTAGCGGGAGTGAGAAATGAGCAGTTCTTC
CDR3 protein: CASSYSVAGVRNEQFF

J gene: TRBJ2-7
V gene: TRBV13
D gene: NA
CDR3 DNA: TGTGCCAGCAGGTTAGGGTCCTCCGAGCAGTACTTC
CDR3 protein: CASRLGSSEQYF

J gene: TRBJ1-1
V gene: TRBV6-5
D gene: NA
CDR3 DNA: TGTGCCAGCAGTTACGGTGGCAACGGGAGGGACACTGAAGCTTTCTTT
CDR3 protein: CASSYGGNGRDTEAFF

J gene: TRBJ2-7
V gene: TRBV2
D gene: NA
CDR3 DNA: TGTGCCAGCAGTATGTGGGCCGGTCACGAGCAGTACTTC
CDR3 protein: CASSMWAGHEQYF

J gene: TRBJ1-1
V gene: TRBV27
D gene: NA
CDR3 DNA: TGTGCCAGCACACCCTCGCGGGGGCTGATCGCTGAAGCTTTCTTT
CDR3 protein: CASTPSRGLIAEAFF

J gene: TRBJ2-5
V gene: TRBV4-3
D gene: NA
CDR3 DNA: TGCGCCAGCAGCCAAGATCTGGCACCGGGGTACCAAGAGACCCAGTACTTC
CDR3 protein: CASSQDLAPGYQETQYF

J gene: TRBJ2-3
V gene: TRBV9
D gene: NA
CDR3 DNA: TGTGCCAGCAGCGTAGGTCACTCCCTGGATACGCAGTATTTT
CDR3 protein: CASSVGHSLDTQYF

J gene: TRBJ2-2
V gene: TRBV30
D gene: TRBD2
CDR3 DNA: TGTGCCTCGCAGCGGGATGTCGGGGAGCTGTTTTTT
CDR3 protein: CASQRDVGELFF

J gene: TRBJ2-2
V gene: TRBV30
D gene: TRBD2
CDR3 DNA: TGTGCCTGGAATCTCGGGGGGGCTAGCGGGGAGCTGTTTTTT
CDR3 protein: CAWNLGGASGELFF

J gene: TRBJ1-1
V gene: TRBV6-1
D gene: NA
CDR3 DNA: TGTGCCAGCAGTGAAGCAAGCCCAGGGTATGGTGAAGCTTTCTTT
CDR3 protein: CASSEASPGYGEAFF

J gene: TRBJ1-2
V gene: TRBV10-3
D gene: TRBD1
CDR3 DNA: TGTGCCATCAGTGAGGAGACAGGGTTGAGCTATGGCCACACCTTC
CDR3 protein: CAISEETGLSYGHTF